These 8 T cell receptor beta chains originate from one sample sequenced in a study of CD8+CD57+ T cells in acquired aplastic anemia. Genomic DNA served as template for TCR beta VDJ and CDR3 profiling. MiXCR was run by TCRdb on the reads, yielding one entry per CDR3 protein. The sample shows about 210,000 distinct CDR3 sequences, roughly 35% of them seen only once. The sequencing sample was made of sorted CD4+, CD8+, or CD8+CD57+ T cells (not recorded which) from PBMCs. These receptors originate from a human donor in good health, serving as a control.

In regard to this clonotype: A much larger clone is a single base away; this may be a read error. This sequence joins TRBV7-9 and TRBJ2-4; possible D gene TRBD1, 5 bases. Germline V lookup: CDR1 SEHNR, CDR2 FQNEAQ (reference sequence). The CDR3 loop spans 13 amino acids. The CDR3 DNA is TGTGCCGGCAGCCGCACAGGAGAAAACATTCAGTACTTC. Its translation: CAGSRTGENIQYF.

Note on this clonotype: Given a much more abundant clone one base away, this may be a read error. The chain is built from TRBV5-1 and TRBJ2-7, with 8 nucleotides matching TRBD1. The CDR3 is made up of 14 amino acids. Germline assignment: CDR1 SGHRS and CDR2 YFSETQ. This CDR3 is CASGFSQGAYEQHF. The CDR3 DNA reads as TGCGCCAGCGGCTTCTCTCAGGGGGCCTACGAGCAGCACTTC.

This clonotype was detected many times. This chain connects TRBV25-1 to TRBJ1-1; no firm D call. The germline V gene encodes CDR1 MGHDK and CDR2 SYGVNS. This CDR3 comprises 13 residues. With 4 bases removed from V and 0 bases from J, the gap between germline ends came to 6 bases. The CDR3 protein is CASSATVNTEAFF. The CDR3 coding sequence is TGTGCCAGCAGTGCGACCGTGAACACTGAAGCTTTCTTT.

This clonotype was observed at least ten times. The chain uses TRBV6-4 and TRBJ1-2, with no clear D. The CDR3 extends over 12 amino acids. Trimming removed 4 bases at V and 6 bases at J, with 9 bases between. Per the germline V gene, CDR1 is MRHNA and CDR2 is SNTAGT. The CDR3: CASSVRTDGYTF. The DNA of the CDR3 is TGTGCCAGCAGTGTCCGCACGGATGGCTACACCTTC.

In its sample, this clonotype was seen many times. The V call is TRBV29-1, the J call TRBJ1-2; TRBD1 agrees at 7 bases. Germline CDR1 reads SQVTM; CDR2 reads ANQGSEA. Trimming removed 6 bases from V and 8 bases from J; junction bases left unmatched: 27. The CDR3 runs to 18 residues. DNA of the CDR3: TGCAGCGTGAGCCTGCCCCGGGACAGATACTACCCCGCCCGAGGCTACACCTTC. As protein: CSVSLPRDRYYPARGYTF.

A note on this clonotype: A much larger clone lies a single base off, so this may be a read error. The chain is built from TRBV20-1 and TRBJ2-3, with a possible D match to TRBD2 (5 bases). Germline CDR1 and CDR2: DFQATT and SNEGSKA (reference sequence). The CDR3 consists of 12 residues. The CDR3, as DNA: TGCAGTGCTAGGTGGCTAGCAGATGCGCAGTATTTT. It encodes CSARWLADAQYF.

The chain carries TRBV20-1 and TRBJ2-7; 11 positions agree with TRBD1. Per germline, CDR1 DFQATT and CDR2 SNEGSKA (reference sequence). The CDR3 contains 13 residues. J gave up 3 bases and V 6 bases, and 4 bases lay outside the gene matches. CDR3 sequence: CSAPGQGVYEQYF. Written as DNA, the CDR3 is TGCAGTGCACCGGGACAGGGGGTCTACGAGCAGTACTTC.

A word on this clonotype: A read error may be the cause here, since a much bigger clone is one base away. The chain carries TRBV5-1 and TRBJ2-7; the match to TRBD1 covers 8 bases. Trimming at V came to 2 bases and at J to 2 bases, leaving 9 bases not matched to a gene. The CDR3 covers 16 residues. Germline CDR1 reads SGHRS; CDR2 reads YFSETQ. The CDR3 nucleotides are TGCGCCAGCAGCTTAGAGACAGGGGCAGTGACCTACGAGCAGTACTTC. This sequence encodes CASSLETGAVTYEQYF.